The T cell receptor beta chain described here comes from a study of blood T cells in healthy people across ages. Using a J-beta primer mix together with a sample-barcoded 5' primer, a second PCR was run for roughly 6 to 12 cycles. MiXCR, run by TCRdb on the 5' RACE reads, gives a single entry per CDR3 protein. The repertoire holds approximately 800,000 distinct CDR3 sequences, with 25% as singletons. V shed 2 bases and J 6 bases; nucleotides not matched to a gene: 7. The CDR3 length is 14 residues. Germline V CDR1 and CDR2: LGHNA, YSLEER. These same records also appear under a second study, on T cells of mothers and their children.

Material: blood. J is TRBJ2-7 and V is TRBV4-3, with 7 bases aligning to TRBD1. This receptor was taken from a boy under 18 in good health. CDR3 nucleotides: TGCGCCAGCAGCCAAATGGACAGGTCGGGCGAGCAGTACTTC. Translating gives CASSQMDRSGEQYF.